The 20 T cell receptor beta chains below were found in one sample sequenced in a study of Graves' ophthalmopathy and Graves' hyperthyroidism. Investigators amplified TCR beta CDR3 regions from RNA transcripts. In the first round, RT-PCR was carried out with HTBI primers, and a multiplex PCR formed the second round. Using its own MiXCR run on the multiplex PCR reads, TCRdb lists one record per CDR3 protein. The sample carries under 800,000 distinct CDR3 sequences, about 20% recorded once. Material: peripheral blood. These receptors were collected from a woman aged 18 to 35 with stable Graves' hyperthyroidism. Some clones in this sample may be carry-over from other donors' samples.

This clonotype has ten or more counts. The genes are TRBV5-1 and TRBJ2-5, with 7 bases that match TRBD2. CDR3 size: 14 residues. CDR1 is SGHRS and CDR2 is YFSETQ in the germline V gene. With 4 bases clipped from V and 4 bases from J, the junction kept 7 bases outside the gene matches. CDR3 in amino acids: CASSTRGEGETQYF. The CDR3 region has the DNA TGCGCCAGCAGCACCCGGGGGGAGGGAGAGACCCAGTACTTC. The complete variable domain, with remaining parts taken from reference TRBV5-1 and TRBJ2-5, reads KAGVTQTPRYLIKTRGQQVTLSCSPISGHRSVSWYQQTPGQGLQFLFEYFSETQRNKGNFPGRFSGRQFSNSRSEMNVSTLELGDSALYLCASSTRGEGETQYFGPGTRLLVL.

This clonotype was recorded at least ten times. The CDR3 region has the DNA TGTGCCAGCAGTTTAGGTGGTCTCATGAGCTCCTACGAGCAGTACTTC. It translates to CASSLGGLMSSYEQYF. The V and J genes are TRBV12-3 or TRBV12-4 and TRBJ2-7; D unresolved. The CDR3 loop spans 16 amino acids. Trimming removed 1 base from V and 0 bases from J, with 13 bases in between.

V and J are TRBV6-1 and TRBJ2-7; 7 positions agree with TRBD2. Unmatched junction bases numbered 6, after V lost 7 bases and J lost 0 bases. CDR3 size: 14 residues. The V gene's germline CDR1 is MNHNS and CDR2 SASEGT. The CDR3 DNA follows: TGTGCCAGCACAGAGCGGGACCTCTCCTACGAGCAGTACTTC. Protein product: CASTERDLSYEQYF.

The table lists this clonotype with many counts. The CDR3 coding sequence is TGTGCCAGCAGCCGGAGAAAGGCCACTAACTATGGCTACACCTTC. It yields the protein CASSRRKATNYGYTF. This chain connects TRBV7-3 to TRBJ1-2; the D is unclear. In germline, CDR1 is SGHTA, CDR2 FQGTGA. The CDR3 covers 15 residues. The V end lost 5 bases, the J end lost 0 bases, and 13 bases lay between the germline ends. The variable domain in full, with the rest retrieved from reference TRBV7-3 and TRBJ1-2, is GAGVSQTPSNKVTEKGKYVELRCDPISGHTALYWYRQSLGQGPEFLIYFQGTGAADDSGLPNDRFFAVRPEGSVSTLKIQRTERGDSAVYLCASSRRKATNYGYTFGSGTRLTVV.

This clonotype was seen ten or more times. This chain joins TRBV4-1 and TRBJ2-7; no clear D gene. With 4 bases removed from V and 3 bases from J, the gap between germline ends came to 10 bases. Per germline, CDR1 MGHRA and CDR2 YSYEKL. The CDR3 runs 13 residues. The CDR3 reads CASSPSLSYEQYF. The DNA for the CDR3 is TGCGCCAGCAGCCCGAGCTTAAGCTACGAGCAGTACTTC.

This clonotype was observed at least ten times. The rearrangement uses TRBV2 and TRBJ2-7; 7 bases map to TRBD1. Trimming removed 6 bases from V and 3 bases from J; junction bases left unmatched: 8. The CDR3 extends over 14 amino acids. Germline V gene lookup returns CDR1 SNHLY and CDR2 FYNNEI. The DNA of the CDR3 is TGTGCCAGCAGCATCCGGACAGGAATCTACGAGCAGTACTTC. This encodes CASSIRTGIYEQYF.

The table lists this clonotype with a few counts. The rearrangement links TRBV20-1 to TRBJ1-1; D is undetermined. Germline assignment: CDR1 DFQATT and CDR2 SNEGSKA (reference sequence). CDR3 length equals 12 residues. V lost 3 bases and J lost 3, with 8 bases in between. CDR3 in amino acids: CSARQRDTEAFF. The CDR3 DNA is TGCAGTGCTAGGCAAAGGGACACTGAAGCTTTCTTT.

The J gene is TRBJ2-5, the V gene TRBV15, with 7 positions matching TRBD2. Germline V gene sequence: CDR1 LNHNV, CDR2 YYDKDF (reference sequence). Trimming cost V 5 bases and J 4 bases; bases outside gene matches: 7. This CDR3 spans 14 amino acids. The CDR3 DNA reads TGTGCCACCAGCTCCCGCGGGGGAGGAGAGACCCAGTACTTC. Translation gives CATSSRGGGETQYF.

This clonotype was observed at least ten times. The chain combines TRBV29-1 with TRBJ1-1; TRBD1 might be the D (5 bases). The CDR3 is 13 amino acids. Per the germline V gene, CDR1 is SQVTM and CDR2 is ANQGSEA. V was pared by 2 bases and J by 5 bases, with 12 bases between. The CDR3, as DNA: TGCAGCGTTGAACCCGTAAGGGGAACTGAAGCTTTCTTT. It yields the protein CSVEPVRGTEAFF. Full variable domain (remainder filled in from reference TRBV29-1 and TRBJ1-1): SAVISQKPSRDICQRGTSLTIQCQVDSQVTMMFWYRQQPGQSLTLIATANQGSEATYESGFVIDKFPISRPNLTFSTLTVSNMSPEDSSIYLCSVEPVRGTEAFFGQGTRLTVV.

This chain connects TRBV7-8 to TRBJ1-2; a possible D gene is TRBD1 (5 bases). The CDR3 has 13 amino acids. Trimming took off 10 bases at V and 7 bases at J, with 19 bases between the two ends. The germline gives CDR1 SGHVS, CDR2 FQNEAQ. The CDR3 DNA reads TGTGCCATCACGGACATGCGCTCGGGTGGCTACACCTTC. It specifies CAITDMRSGGYTF.

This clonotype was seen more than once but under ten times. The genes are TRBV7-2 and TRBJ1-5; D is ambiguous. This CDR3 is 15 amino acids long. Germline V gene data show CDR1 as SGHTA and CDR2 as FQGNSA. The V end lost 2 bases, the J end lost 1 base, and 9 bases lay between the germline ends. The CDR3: CASSLIWESNQPQHF. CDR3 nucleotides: TGTGCCAGCAGCTTAATATGGGAGAGCAATCAGCCCCAGCATTTT. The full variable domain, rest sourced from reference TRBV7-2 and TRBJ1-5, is GAGVSQSPSNKVTEKGKDVELRCDPISGHTALYWYRQSLGQGLEFLIYFQGNSAPDKSGLPSDRFSAERTGGSVSTLTIQRTQQEDSAVYLCASSLIWESNQPQHFGDGTRLSIL.

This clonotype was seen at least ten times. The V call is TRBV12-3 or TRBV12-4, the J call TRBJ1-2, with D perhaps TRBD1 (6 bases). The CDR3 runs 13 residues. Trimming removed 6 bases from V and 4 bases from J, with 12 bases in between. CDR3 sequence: CASSSGHLYGYTF. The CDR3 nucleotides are TGTGCCAGCAGCTCGGGACACCTCTATGGCTACACCTTC.

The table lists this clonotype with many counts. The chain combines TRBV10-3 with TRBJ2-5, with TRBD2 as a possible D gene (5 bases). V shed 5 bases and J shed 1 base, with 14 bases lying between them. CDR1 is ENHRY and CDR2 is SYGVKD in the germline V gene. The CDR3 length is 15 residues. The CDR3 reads CAISPVRALQETQYF. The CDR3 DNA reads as TGTGCCATCAGTCCGGTGAGGGCCCTCCAAGAGACCCAGTACTTC.

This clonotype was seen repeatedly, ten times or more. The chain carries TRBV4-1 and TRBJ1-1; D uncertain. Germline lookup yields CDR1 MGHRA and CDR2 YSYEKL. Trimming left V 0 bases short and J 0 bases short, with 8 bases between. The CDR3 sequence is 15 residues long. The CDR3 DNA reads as TGCGCCAGCAGCCAAGAAGCAGCGGTGAACACTGAAGCTTTCTTT. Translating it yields CASSQEAAVNTEAFF.

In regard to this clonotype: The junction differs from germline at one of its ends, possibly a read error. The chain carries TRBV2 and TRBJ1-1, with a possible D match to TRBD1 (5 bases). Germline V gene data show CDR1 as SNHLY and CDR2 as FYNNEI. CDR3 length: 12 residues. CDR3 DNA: TGTGTCCGGGGGGGGGATGACACTGAAGCTTGCTTT. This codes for CVRGGDDTEACF.

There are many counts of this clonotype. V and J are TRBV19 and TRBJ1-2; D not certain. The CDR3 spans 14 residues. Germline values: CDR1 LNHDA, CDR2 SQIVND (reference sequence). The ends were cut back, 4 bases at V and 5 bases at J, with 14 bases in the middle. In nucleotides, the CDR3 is TGTGCCAGTAGTACAACGACGAGACTTTATGGCTACACCTTC. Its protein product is CASSTTTRLYGYTF.

CDR3: CSVRGRELETQYF. CDR3 nucleotide sequence: TGCAGTGTCCGAGGGCGGGAGTTGGAGACCCAGTACTTC. The J gene is TRBJ2-5, the V gene TRBV20-1, with 7 bases that match TRBD2. CDR1 DFQATT and CDR2 SNEGSKA come from the germline V gene (reference sequence). CDR3 length: 13 amino acids. Trimming took 7 bases from V and 5 from J; bases not matched to a gene: 10.

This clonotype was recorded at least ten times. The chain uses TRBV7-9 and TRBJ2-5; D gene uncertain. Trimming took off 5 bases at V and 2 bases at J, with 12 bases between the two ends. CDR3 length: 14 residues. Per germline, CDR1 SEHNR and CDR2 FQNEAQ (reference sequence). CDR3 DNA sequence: TGTGCCAGCAGCCCCCCAGTGGTGCAAGAGACCCAGTACTTC. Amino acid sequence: CASSPPVVQETQYF.

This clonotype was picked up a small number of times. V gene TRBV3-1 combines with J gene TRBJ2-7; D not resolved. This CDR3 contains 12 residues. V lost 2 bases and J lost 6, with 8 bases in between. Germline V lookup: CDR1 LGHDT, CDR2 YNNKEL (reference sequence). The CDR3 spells CASSQTASEQYF. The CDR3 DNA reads TGTGCCAGCAGCCAAACAGCCAGCGAGCAGTACTTC.

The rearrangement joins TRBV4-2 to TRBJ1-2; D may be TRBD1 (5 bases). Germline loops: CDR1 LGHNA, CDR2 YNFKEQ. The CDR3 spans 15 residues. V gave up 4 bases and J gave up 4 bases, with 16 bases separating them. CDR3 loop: CASSLPSRDLYGYTF. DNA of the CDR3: TGTGCCAGCAGCCTACCGTCCCGGGACCTCTATGGCTACACCTTC.